Listed here are 3 T cell receptor beta chains from one sample, sequenced in a study of blood T cell repertoires in COVID-19. Clones were sequenced by immunoSEQ multiplex PCR, and TCRdb holds only the in-frame ones, with some missing. The table shows approximately 360,000 clones, with 70% to 90% occurring only once. The specimen was peripheral blood. These receptors all stem from a man aged 40-49 years with acute or convalescent COVID-19.

A single count supports this clone. The CDR3 DNA reads as TGTGCCAGCAGCCAAGCGACAGCAGTCGGCTACACCTTC. This codes for CASSQATAVGYTF. The chain links TRBV3-1 (or the pseudogene TRBV3-2) to TRBJ1-2, with D tentatively TRBD1 (5 bases). Germline CDR1 reads LGHDT; CDR2 reads YNNKEL (reference sequence). V was pared by 1 base and J by 8 bases, with 11 bases between. CDR3 length: 13 amino acids.

This chain joins TRBV5-1 and TRBJ1-1; possible D gene TRBD1, 6 bases. The CDR3 runs 14 residues. Looked up from germline, CDR1 is SGHRS and CDR2 is YFSETQ. Between the trimmed V and J ends, which lost 3 bases and 2 bases, there was a span of 11 bases. The CDR3 loop reads CASSSYRANTEAFF. The DNA for the CDR3 is TGCGCCAGCAGCTCTTACAGGGCAAACACTGAAGCTTTCTTT.

The chain combines TRBV3-1 (or the pseudogene TRBV3-2) with TRBJ2-2; D uncertain. Trimming took 6 bases from V and 0 from J, leaving 8 bases between them. Germline values: CDR1 LGHDT, CDR2 YNNKEL (reference sequence). This CDR3 is 14 amino acids long. The CDR3 here is CASRSGPNTGELFF. The CDR3 coding sequence is TGTGCCAGCAGGTCTGGCCCGAACACCGGGGAGCTGTTTTTT.